The source of this T cell receptor (beta chain) is a study of shared clonotypes between healthy human individuals. Study outcomes and limitations: Richness estimates generally favored naive over memory subsets. Relative to clonotypes present in all four donors, those not shared had lower generation probabilities. Enrolling few donors narrowed the genetic and exposure-history diversity that was represented.

The length of the CDR3 is 18 residues. V lost 2 bases and J lost 1, with 22 bases in between. CDR1 is SGHNT and CDR2 is YYREEE in the germline V gene (reference sequence). Donors had no recently reported acute infections or vaccinations and were HIV-negative. Some clones are missing from TCRdb's copy, which holds only in-frame ones; the method was immunoSEQ multiplex PCR. The sample records over a million clones, 98% being singletons. With respect to this clone: As yet, its antigen is unknown.

Sequenced input: naive CD4+ T cells sorted from blood. Stated subset: CD45RA+ positively selected. This chain connects TRBV5-4 to TRBJ2-7, with D perhaps matching TRBD2 (5 bases). This clonotype was sampled from a man aged 25-45 years in good health. CDR3 region: CASSLLSRSKRDSYEQYF. CDR3 DNA sequence: TGTGCCAGCAGCTTATTAAGTCGTTCCAAACGGGATTCCTACGAGCAGTACTTC.